Following are 17 T cell receptor beta chains from one sample sequenced in a study of blood T cells in healthy people across ages. The second PCR ran about 6 to 12 cycles with a sample-barcoded 5' primer and J-beta primers. TCRdb itself ran the 5' RACE reads through MiXCR, one entry per CDR3 protein. The table has approximately 810,000 distinct CDR3 sequences, about 30% seen once. The sequencing sample was made of blood. These receptors were obtained from a woman aged 80 or over in good health.

The chain has TRBV9 and TRBJ1-4; TRBD1 agrees at 9 bases. This CDR3 comprises 15 residues. Germline V gene data show CDR1 as SGDLS and CDR2 as YYNGEE. V lost 2 bases to trimming and J lost 2 bases; unmatched junction nucleotides: 1. CDR3 nucleotide sequence: TGTGCCAGCAGCGTCGACAGGGGGACTAATGAAAAACTGTTTTTT. Its protein is CASSVDRGTNEKLFF.

This clonotype was counted only a few times. V gene TRBV12-3 or TRBV12-4 combines with J gene TRBJ1-1, with TRBD1 matching 8 bases. Trimming cost V 6 bases and J 0 bases; bases outside gene matches: 6. The CDR3 contains 15 residues. In DNA form, the CDR3 reads TGTGCCAGCAGGGGGGACAGGTCCATGAACACTGAAGCTTTCTTT. Its translation: CASRGDRSMNTEAFF.

This clonotype was seen repeatedly, ten times or more. The chain combines TRBV20-1 with TRBJ2-5; D remains unclear. Germline loops: CDR1 DFQATT, CDR2 SNEGSKA (reference sequence). This CDR3 is built from 11 residues. V lost 3 bases and J lost 4, with 6 bases in between. The CDR3 protein is CSARELETQYF. In nucleotides, the CDR3 is TGCAGTGCTAGGGAATTAGAGACCCAGTACTTC.

This clonotype was counted only a few times. The chain is built from TRBV12-5 and TRBJ2-3, with 8 bases that match TRBD1. CDR3 length: 16 residues. The V gene's germline CDR1 is LGHNT and CDR2 FRNRAP. V trimming: 5 bases; J trimming: 0 bases; junction bases outside the gene matches: 7. The CDR3 DNA reads TGTGCTAGTGGTCCGCCGGACAGGGAGAGCACAGATACGCAGTATTTT. It yields the protein CASGPPDRESTDTQYF. Variable domain in full (rest from reference TRBV12-5 and TRBJ2-3): DARVTQTPRHKVTEMGQEVTMRCQPILGHNTVFWYRQTMMQGLELLAYFRNRAPLDDSGMPKDRFSAEMPDATLATLKIQPSEPRDSAVYFCASGPPDRESTDTQYFGPGTRLTVL.

This clonotype showed up many times. For the CDR3, the DNA is TGTGCCAGCAAAGGCTTTTTACGGCGGGGGGTTCTCCAAGAGACCCAGTACTTC. It is translated as CASKGFLRRGVLQETQYF. V gene TRBV6-5 combines with J gene TRBJ2-5, with 8 bases fitting TRBD2. CDR1 and CDR2 from the germline V gene are MNHEY and SVGAGI. After removal of 7 bases from V and 1 base from J, the junction contained 17 bases not matched to a gene. The CDR3 runs 18 residues.

This clonotype has a count of ten or more. The chain links TRBV9 to TRBJ2-3, with 10 bases lining up with TRBD2. Trimming at V came to 2 bases and at J to 5 bases, leaving 8 bases not matched to a gene. This CDR3 has 16 residues. Germline V lookup: CDR1 SGDLS, CDR2 YYNGEE. CDR3 nucleotide sequence: TGTGCCAGCAGCGTCGGGTCACTAGCGGGGAGAGATACGCAGTATTTT. It codes for CASSVGSLAGRDTQYF.

This clonotype was recorded many times. The chain combines TRBV20-1 with TRBJ2-1; TRBD2 matches at 9 bases. CDR3 length equals 18 residues. V trimming: 3 bases; J trimming: 0 bases; junction bases outside the gene matches: 12. Germline CDR1 reads DFQATT; CDR2 reads SNEGSKA (reference sequence). CDR3 sequence (DNA): TGCAGTGCTAGTTACATAGCGGGGGCCCCCAGCTCCTACAATGAGCAGTTCTTC. Encoded protein: CSASYIAGAPSSYNEQFF.

The table lists this clonotype with many counts. The V and J genes are TRBV7-2 and TRBJ2-5; 10 positions agree with TRBD2. Looked up from germline, CDR1 is SGHTA and CDR2 is FQGNSA. This CDR3 spans 18 amino acids. The V gene end was trimmed by 5 bases and the J gene end by 1 base; junction bases not matched to a gene: 13. The CDR3 DNA follows: TGTGCCAGCAGCCGACAACTAATAGCGGGGGGCATCCAAGAGACCCAGTACTTC. It yields the protein CASSRQLIAGGIQETQYF.

The chain links TRBV29-1 to TRBJ2-3; TRBD2 aligns across 7 bases. V dropped 8 bases and J dropped 3; count of bases not matched to a gene: 8. This CDR3 region has 13 residues. CDR1 is SQVTM and CDR2 is ANQGSEA in the germline V gene. The CDR3 coding sequence is TGCAGCTTTTGTTGGGGGGGGACAGATACGCAGTATTTT. Translated: CSFCWGGTDTQYF.

Notes on this clonotype: A read error may account for a junction end that differs from germline. V usage is TRBV7-8 and J usage is TRBJ2-2; perhaps TRBD2 as D (7 bases). CDR1 and CDR2 (germline): SGHVS, FQNEAQ. This CDR3 has 17 amino acids. DNA of the CDR3: TGTGCCAACAGCTTATATTCGGGGGGCGTAGACACCGGGGAGCTGTTTTTT. The encoded protein is CANSLYSGGVDTGELFF.

This clonotype was picked up many times. The chain has TRBV5-5 and TRBJ2-5; TRBD1 matches at 7 bases. The CDR3 runs 17 residues. Per germline, CDR1 SGHKS and CDR2 YYEKEE (reference sequence). V trimming: 4 bases; J trimming: 5 bases; junction bases outside the gene matches: 17. The CDR3 is CASSLSEGQRAWETQYF. In DNA form, the CDR3 reads TGTGCCAGCAGCCTGAGCGAGGGACAGAGGGCTTGGGAGACCCAGTACTTC.

This clonotype has a count of ten or more. CDR3 region: CAISVRAVDSPLHF. Written as DNA, the CDR3 is TGTGCCATCAGTGTAAGGGCAGTCGATTCACCCCTCCACTTT. The chain combines TRBV10-3 with TRBJ1-6; D is unresolved. The CDR3 runs to 14 residues. Trimming stripped 4 bases from V and 8 bases from J, with 12 bases between. Germline assignment: CDR1 ENHRY and CDR2 SYGVKD.

About this clonotype itself: Being one base from a much bigger clone, this may be a read error. This rearrangement joins TRBV4-3 to TRBJ2-3; 8 nucleotides line up with TRBD1. Germline V gives CDR1 LGHNA, CDR2 YSLEER. There are 16 residues in the CDR3. As DNA, the CDR3 is TGCGCCAGCAGCCAACAGAGGGGGACAGGCACAGGTACGCAGTATTTT. It translates to CASSQQRGTGTGTQYF.

The genes are TRBV2 and TRBJ2-3, with 7 bases aligning to TRBD1. The V gene end was trimmed by 5 bases and the J gene end by 6 bases; junction bases not matched to a gene: 11. CDR1 SNHLY and CDR2 FYNNEI come from the germline V gene. The CDR3 is made up of 15 amino acids. The CDR3 loop reads CASSLGGAGSDTQYF. CDR3 sequence (DNA): TGTGCCAGCAGTCTAGGGGGCGCGGGTTCCGATACGCAGTATTTT.

The V call is TRBV7-3, the J call TRBJ2-7; 9 nucleotides match TRBD2. The CDR3 has 16 residues. The germline CDR1 and CDR2 sequences are SGHTA and FQGTGA. After removal of 5 bases from V and 7 bases from J, the junction contained 15 bases not matched to a gene. CDR3 protein: CASSPLGASGKDEQYF. Here the CDR3 DNA reads TGTGCCAGCAGCCCACTCGGGGCTAGCGGGAAGGATGAGCAGTACTTC.

As for this clonotype: At one boundary the junction diverges from the germline segment, which might be a read error. The genes are TRBV30 and TRBJ1-2; D uncertain. CDR3 length: 11 residues. Germline values: CDR1 GTSNPN, CDR2 SVGIG (reference sequence). The CDR3 bases are TGTGCCCGGAGTAGTTACTATGGCTACACCTTC. It is translated as CARSSYYGYTF.

This clonotype was counted a few times. This chain links TRBV3-1 with TRBJ1-1, with D tentatively TRBD1 (5 bases). The CDR3 has 12 residues. CDR1 LGHDT and CDR2 YNNKEL come from the germline V gene (reference sequence). V was clipped by 4 bases and J by 8 bases, with 11 bases between them. In DNA, the CDR3 is TGTGCCAGCAGCCGCGGGGGGGGAGAAGCTTTCTTT. It is translated as CASSRGGGEAFF.